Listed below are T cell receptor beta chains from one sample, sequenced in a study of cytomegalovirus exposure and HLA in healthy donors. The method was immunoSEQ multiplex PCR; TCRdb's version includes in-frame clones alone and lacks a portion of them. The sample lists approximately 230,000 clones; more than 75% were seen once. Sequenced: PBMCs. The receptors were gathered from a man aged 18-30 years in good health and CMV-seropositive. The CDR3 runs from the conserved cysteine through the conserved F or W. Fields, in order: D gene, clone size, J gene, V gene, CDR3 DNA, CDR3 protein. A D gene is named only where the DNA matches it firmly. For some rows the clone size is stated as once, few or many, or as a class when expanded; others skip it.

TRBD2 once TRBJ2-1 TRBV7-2 TGTGCCAGCAGCTCTCTAGCGGGAGGGGGAGGGGAGCAGTTCTTC CASSSLAGGGGEQFF
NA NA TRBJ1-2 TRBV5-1 TGCGCCAGCAGTTTTTCCGGGGATACCCCTGGCTACACCTTC CASSFSGDTPGYTF
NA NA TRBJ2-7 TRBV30 TGTGCCCTGGAAAATTATGGCGAGCAGTACTTC CALENYGEQYF
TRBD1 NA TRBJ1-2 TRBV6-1 TGTGCCAGCAGTCCAAGGTCGGGACAGTTCTATGGCTACACCTTC CASSPRSGQFYGYTF
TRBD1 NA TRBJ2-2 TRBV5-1 TGCGCCAGCAGCTTGGGAAGGACAGGGCGCACCGGGGAGCTGTTTTTT CASSLGRTGRTGELFF
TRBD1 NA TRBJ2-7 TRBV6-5 TGTGCCAGCGGACGACAGGGGGTCCACGAGCAGTACTTC CASGRQGVHEQYF
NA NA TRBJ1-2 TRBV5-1 TGCGCCAGCAGCTCCCAAGGCAAGGATGGCTACACCTTC CASSSQGKDGYTF
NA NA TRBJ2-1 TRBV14 TGTGCCAACAGCAAGAAGGAGGTTAGGCCCTACAATGAGCAGTTCTTC CANSKKEVRPYNEQFF
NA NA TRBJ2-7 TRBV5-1 TGCGCCAGCAGCTTGGAGGCTGCCTGGGGGTACGAGCAGTACTTC CASSLEAAWGYEQYF
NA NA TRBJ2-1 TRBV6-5 TGTGCCAGCAGGGGAAACGGACTGTACAATGAGCAGTTCTTC CASRGNGLYNEQFF
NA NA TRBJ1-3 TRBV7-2 TGTGCCAGCAGCCTCACTGGAAACACCATATATTTT CASSLTGNTIYF
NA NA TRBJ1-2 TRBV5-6 TGTGCCAGCAGCTTGGGACCCACTGGCTACACCTTC CASSLGPTGYTF
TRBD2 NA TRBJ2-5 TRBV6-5 TGTGCCAGCAGTCGGACTAGCGGGAGAGGAGAGACCCAGTACTTC CASSRTSGRGETQYF
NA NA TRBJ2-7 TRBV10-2 TGCGCCACCGAGACGGGGAGGAACTCCTACGAGCAGTACTTC CATETGRNSYEQYF
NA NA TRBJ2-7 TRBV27 TGTGCCAGCAGTTTAGTTGTGGGGTACGAGCAGTACTTC CASSLVVGYEQYF
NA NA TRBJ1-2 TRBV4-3 TGCGCCAGCAGCTTGGCGAGCGGGGCTAACTATGGCTACACCTTC CASSLASGANYGYTF
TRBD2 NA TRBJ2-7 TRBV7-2 TGTGCCAGCAGCTTTCCGGGACGCAGAGCGGGAGGCCGAACCTACGAGCAGTACTTC CASSFPGRRAGGRTYEQYF
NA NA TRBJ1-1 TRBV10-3 TGTGCCATCAGGACCGGGACCTCGAACACTGAAGCTTTCTTT CAIRTGTSNTEAFF
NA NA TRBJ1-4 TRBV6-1 TGTGCCAGCAGAGTTAGGGACTCCCTTAATGAAAAACTGTTTTTT CASRVRDSLNEKLFF
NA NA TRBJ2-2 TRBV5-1 TGCGCCAGCAGCTTGGAAGTCGGGGAGCTGTTTTTT CASSLEVGELFF
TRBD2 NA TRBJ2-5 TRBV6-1 TGTGCCAGCAGTGAAAAAGCGGGAGGGGGCGGGGAGACCCAGTACTTC CASSEKAGGGGETQYF
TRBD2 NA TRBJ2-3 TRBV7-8 TGTGCCAGCAGCTTAGGGGCGGGAGTACTTTCAGATACGCAGTATTTT CASSLGAGVLSDTQYF
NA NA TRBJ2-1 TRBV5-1 TGCGCCAGCAGCTTGGTAGTCGTGAGTTCCTACAATGAGCAGTTCTTC CASSLVVVSSYNEQFF
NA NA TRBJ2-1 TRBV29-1 TGCAGCGTTGAGGCGGGCTCCTACAATGAGCAGTTCTTC CSVEAGSYNEQFF
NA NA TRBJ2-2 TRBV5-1 TGCGCCAGCAGCGTAGGTGCCAGGGGCTCCGGGGAGCTGTTTTTT CASSVGARGSGELFF
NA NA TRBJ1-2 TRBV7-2 TGTGCCAGCAGCCCCCGACCGGGGCTCTATGGCTACACCTTC CASSPRPGLYGYTF
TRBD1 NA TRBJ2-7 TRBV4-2 TGTGCCAGCAGCCAACCCCGGGACAGGGAGGCCTACGAGCAGTACTTC CASSQPRDREAYEQYF
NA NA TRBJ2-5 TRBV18 TGTGCCAGCTCACCTACGGACTTCCAAGAGACCCAGTACTTC CASSPTDFQETQYF
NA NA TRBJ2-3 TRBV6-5 TGTGCCAGCAGTTACTTCGGGGGCCCCCTGGATACGCAGTATTTT CASSYFGGPLDTQYF
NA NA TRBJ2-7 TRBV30 TGTGCCTGGACCTATATGGGCTCCTACGAGCAGTACTTC CAWTYMGSYEQYF
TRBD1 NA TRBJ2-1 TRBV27 TGTGCCAGCAGTGGGACAGGGTGGAGTTCCGCGGCGGAGCAGTTCTTC CASSGTGWSSAAEQFF
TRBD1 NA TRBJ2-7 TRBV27 TGTGCCAGCAGTTTTGGGACAGCTACCTACGAGCAGTACTTC CASSFGTATYEQYF
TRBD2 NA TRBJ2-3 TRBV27 TGTGCCAGCAGTTTATACCCTAGCGGGAGTCATGATACGCAGTATTTT CASSLYPSGSHDTQYF
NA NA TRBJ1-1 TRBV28 TGTGCCAGCAGTTTAGAGACAGACCGAGCTTTCTTT CASSLETDRAFF
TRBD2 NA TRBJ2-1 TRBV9 TGTGCCAGCAGCGCCGGTGGGCGGGAGACACGGAATGAGCAGTTCTTC CASSAGGRETRNEQFF
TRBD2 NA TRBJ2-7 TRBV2 TGTGCCAGTGAAGGTCCCGGGACTAGCGGGTTAGCAGGCTACGAGCAGTACTTC CASEGPGTSGLAGYEQYF
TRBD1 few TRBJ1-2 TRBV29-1 TGCAGCGTTGTGAAAGTAACAGGGGACAGCTATGGCTACACCTTC CSVVKVTGDSYGYTF